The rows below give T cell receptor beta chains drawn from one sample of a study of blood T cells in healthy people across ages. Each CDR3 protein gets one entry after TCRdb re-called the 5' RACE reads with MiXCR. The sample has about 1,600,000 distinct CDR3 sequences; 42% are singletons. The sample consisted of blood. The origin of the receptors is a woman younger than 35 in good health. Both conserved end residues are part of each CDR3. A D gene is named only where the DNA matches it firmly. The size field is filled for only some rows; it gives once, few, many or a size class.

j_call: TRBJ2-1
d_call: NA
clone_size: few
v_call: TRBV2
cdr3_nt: TGTGCCAGCAGTGTAGGGTGGGATTACAATGAGCAGTTCTTC
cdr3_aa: CASSVGWDYNEQFF

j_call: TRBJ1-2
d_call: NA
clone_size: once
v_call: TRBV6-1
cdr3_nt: TGTGCCAGCAGTGAATTGGCTGGGGGCCTGTATGGCTACACCTTC
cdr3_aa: CASSELAGGLYGYTF

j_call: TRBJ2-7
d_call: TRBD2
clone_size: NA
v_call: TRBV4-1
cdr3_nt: TGCGCCAGCAGCCAAGATCCGGGGGGAGGCTACGAGCAGTACTTC
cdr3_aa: CASSQDPGGGYEQYF

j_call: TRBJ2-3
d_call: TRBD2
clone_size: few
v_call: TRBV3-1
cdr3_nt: TGTGCCAGCAGCCCAAAACTAGCGGGGAGCACAGATACGCAGTATTTT
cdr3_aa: CASSPKLAGSTDTQYF

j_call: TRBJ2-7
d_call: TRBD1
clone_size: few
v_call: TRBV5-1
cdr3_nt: TGCGCCAGCAGCTTCTCGCCGGGACAGGGAATCCACGAGCAGTACTTC
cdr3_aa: CASSFSPGQGIHEQYF

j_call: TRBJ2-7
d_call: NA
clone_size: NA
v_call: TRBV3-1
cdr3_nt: TGTGCCAGCAGCCAAGCACTGAGCGAGCAGTACTTC
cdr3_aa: CASSQALSEQYF

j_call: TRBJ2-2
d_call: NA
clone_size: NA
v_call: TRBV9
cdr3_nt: TGTGCCAGCAGCGTCAAGGGGTCCACCGGGGAGCTGTTTTTT
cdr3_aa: CASSVKGSTGELFF

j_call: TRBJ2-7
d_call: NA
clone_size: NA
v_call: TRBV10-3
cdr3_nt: TGTGCCATCAGGCTAAACTCGGAGCAGTACTTC
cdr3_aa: CAIRLNSEQYF

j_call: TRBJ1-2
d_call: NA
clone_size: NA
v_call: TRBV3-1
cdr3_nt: TGTGCCAGCAGCCAACGGGTAGTCTATGGCTACACCTTC
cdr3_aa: CASSQRVVYGYTF

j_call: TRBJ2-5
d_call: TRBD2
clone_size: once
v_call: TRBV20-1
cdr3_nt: TGCAGTGCTATCGACCTTGAGGCTAGCGGGGGGGGACCACAAGAGACCCAGTACTTC
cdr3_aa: CSAIDLEASGGGPQETQYF

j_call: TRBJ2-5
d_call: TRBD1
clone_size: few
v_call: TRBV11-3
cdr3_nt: TGTGCCAGCAGCTGGGGACAGGACCAAGAGACCCAGTACTTC
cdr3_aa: CASSWGQDQETQYF

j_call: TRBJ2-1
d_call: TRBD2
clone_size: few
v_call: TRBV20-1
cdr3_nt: TGCAGTGCCCCGCCTAGCGGGAGGGTTAATGAGCAGTTCTTC
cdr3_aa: CSAPPSGRVNEQFF

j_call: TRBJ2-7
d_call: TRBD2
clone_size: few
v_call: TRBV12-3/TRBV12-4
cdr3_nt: TGTGCCAGCAGTTTTGGCGGGAGGTCATACGGTGGCGAGCAGTACTTC
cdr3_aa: CASSFGGRSYGGEQYF

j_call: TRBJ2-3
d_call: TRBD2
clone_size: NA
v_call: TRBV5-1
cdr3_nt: TGCGCCAGCAGTCCGAAAGCGGGGGGAACCACAGATACGCAGTATTTT
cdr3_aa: CASSPKAGGTTDTQYF

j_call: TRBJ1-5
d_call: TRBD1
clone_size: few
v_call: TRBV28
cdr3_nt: TGTGCCAGCAGCCCTGGACAGGGGGTAGGGCAGCCCCAGCATTTT
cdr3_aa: CASSPGQGVGQPQHF

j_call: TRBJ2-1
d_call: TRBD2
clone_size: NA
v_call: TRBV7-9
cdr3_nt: TGTGCCAGCAGCTTAGAACTCTTCCCAGCGGGATTCGATGAGCAGTTCTTC
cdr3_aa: CASSLELFPAGFDEQFF

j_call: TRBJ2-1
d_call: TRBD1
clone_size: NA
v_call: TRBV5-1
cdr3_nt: TGCGCCAGCAGCACAGGGACAGGGGGCCTTGAGCAGTTCTTC
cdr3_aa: CASSTGTGGLEQFF

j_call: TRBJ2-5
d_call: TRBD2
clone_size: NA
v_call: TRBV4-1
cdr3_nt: TGCGCCAGCAGCCCCATCGGACTAGCGGGGGAGACGAAACGAAGCAATGAGCAGTACTTC
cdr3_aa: CASSPIGLAGETKRSNEQYF

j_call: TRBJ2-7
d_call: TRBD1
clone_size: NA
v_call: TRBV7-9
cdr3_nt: TGTGCCAGCAGCTCCAGCTGGGACAGGTCAACCTGCGAGCAGTACTTC
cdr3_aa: CASSSSWDRSTCEQYF

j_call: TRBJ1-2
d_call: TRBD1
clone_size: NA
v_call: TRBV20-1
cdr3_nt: TGCAGTGCCGGGGACAGACTTTCTAACTATGGCTACACCTTC
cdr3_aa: CSAGDRLSNYGYTF

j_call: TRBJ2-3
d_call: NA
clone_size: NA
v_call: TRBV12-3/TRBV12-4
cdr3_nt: TGTGCCAGCAACCCGGATAGCGGAGATACGCAGTATTTT
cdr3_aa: CASNPDSGDTQYF

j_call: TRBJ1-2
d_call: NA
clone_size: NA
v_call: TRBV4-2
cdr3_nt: TGTGCCAGCAGCCCTGGCGGCGGGGAGAACTATGGCTACACCTTC
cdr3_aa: CASSPGGGENYGYTF

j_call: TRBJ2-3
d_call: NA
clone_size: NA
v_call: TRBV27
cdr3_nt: TGTGCCAGCAGTTTATTCCGAGCGGACTCTAGCACAGATACGCAGTATTTT
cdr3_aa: CASSLFRADSSTDTQYF

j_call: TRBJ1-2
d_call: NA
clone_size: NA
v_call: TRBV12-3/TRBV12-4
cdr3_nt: TGTGCCAGCAGTTTGGGGGACGGCGGGGGCTACACCTTC
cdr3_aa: CASSLGDGGGYTF

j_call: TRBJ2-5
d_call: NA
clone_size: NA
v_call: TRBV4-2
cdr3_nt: TGTGCCAGCAGCCAAGGCTCCCTTTCTCAAGAGACCCAGTACTTC
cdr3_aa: CASSQGSLSQETQYF

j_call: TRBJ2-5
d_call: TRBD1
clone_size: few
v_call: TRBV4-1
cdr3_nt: TGCGCCAGCAGCCAAGAAGCAGGGGGACGAGAGACCCAGTACTTC
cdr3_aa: CASSQEAGGRETQYF

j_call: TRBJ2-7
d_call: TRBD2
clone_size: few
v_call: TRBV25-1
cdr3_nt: TGTGCCAGCAGTCCGGGGGGGGGTGTCTCCCGTTACGAGCAGTACTTC
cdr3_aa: CASSPGGGVSRYEQYF

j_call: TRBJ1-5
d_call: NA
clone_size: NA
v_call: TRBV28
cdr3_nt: TGTGCCAGCGGGGAGAGCAATCAGCCCCAGCATTTT
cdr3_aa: CASGESNQPQHF